This T cell receptor beta chain was identified during a study of patients and donors after allogeneic stem cell transplantation. Via MiXCR, TCRdb re-called the RT-PCR reads, giving one row per CDR3 protein. The sample carries 150,000 to 200,000 distinct CDR3 sequences, 24% recorded once. Sequences were obtained from blood, either unsorted or a sorted T cell fraction (not recorded which). The TCR sequence derives from a human donor who was either an allogeneic HSCT recipient or a stem cell or donor lymphocyte infusion donor (not recorded which). It is not recorded whose cells these are; they may come from a transplant donor.

CDR3 in amino acids: CASSLRTGVEYEQYF. DNA for the CDR3: TGCGCCAGCAGCTTGCGGACAGGGGTCGAGTACGAGCAGTACTTC. V gene TRBV5-1 combines with J gene TRBJ2-7; the match to TRBD1 covers 9 bases. Unmatched junction bases numbered 6, after V lost 1 base and J lost 4 bases. The length of the CDR3 is 15 residues. Germline V lookup: CDR1 SGHRS, CDR2 YFSETQ.